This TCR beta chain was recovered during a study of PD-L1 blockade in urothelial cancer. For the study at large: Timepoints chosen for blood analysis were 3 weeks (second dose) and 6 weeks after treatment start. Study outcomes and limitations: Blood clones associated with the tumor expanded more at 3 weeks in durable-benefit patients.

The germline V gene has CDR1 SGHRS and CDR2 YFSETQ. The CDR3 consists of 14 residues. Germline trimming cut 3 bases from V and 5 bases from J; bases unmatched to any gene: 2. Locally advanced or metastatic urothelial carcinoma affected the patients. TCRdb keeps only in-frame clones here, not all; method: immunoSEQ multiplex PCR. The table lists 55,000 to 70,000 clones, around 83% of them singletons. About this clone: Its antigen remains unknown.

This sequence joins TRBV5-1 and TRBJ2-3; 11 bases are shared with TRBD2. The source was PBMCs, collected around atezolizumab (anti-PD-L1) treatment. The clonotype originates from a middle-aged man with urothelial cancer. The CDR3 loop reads CASSSLAGGDTQYF. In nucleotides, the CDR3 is TGCGCCAGCAGCTCGCTAGCGGGAGGAGATACGCAGTATTTT.